The clone carrying this T cell receptor beta chain was seen a few times. The antigen is unknown. The sample originates from a study of CD8 T cells in ankylosing spondylitis. General study points: There was a TCR beta motif, made of eight highly homologous variants, that appeared characteristic of ankylosing spondylitis blood. Researchers report that disease-linked clones proved CD8+ and relatively rare in peripheral blood. Previous work reported some of these motif variants in the synovial fluid and blood of reactive arthritis.

Quantitative molecular-barcoded 5'-RACE generated the TCR beta libraries. TCRdb fed the 5' RACE reads into MiXCR, producing one record per CDR3 protein. Of roughly 150,000 distinct CDR3 sequences listed, approximately 9.9% are singletons. This CDR3 is 15 amino acids long. Trimming shortened V by 7 bases and J by 3 bases, and 18 bases separated the two germline ends. Per the germline V gene, CDR1 is SEHNR and CDR2 is FQNEAQ (reference sequence). The sample was blood, either unsorted or a sorted T cell fraction (not recorded which). The sequence was collected from a female donor with ankylosing spondylitis or in good health (not recorded which). V gene TRBV7-9 combines with J gene TRBJ1-1; possible D gene TRBD1, 6 bases. The CDR3 coding sequence is TGTGCCAGCACGGGGGCAGGTAGATATCACACTGAAGCTTTCTTT. Its protein product is CASTGAGRYHTEAFF.